This T cell receptor (beta chain) is from a study of read filtering for tumor transcriptome and immune sequencing. General study findings and limits: Sorted CD138-negative bone marrow cells were not purified T cells.

Molecular barcoded adaptors covering alpha/delta and beta/gamma chains were used on around 370 ng RNA. TCRdb re-called the reads through MiXCR, storing one row per CDR3 protein. Here the sample spans 30,000 to 45,000 distinct CDR3 sequences, roughly an eighth being singletons. The length of the CDR3 is 14 residues. V lost 6 bases to trimming and J lost 5 bases; unmatched junction nucleotides: 6. Germline loops: CDR1 SNHLY, CDR2 FYNNEI. This clonotype is medium-sized (0.01 to 0.1%) within its sample. Its antigen remains unidentified. The sequence was collected from a donor at least 40 years old with multiple myeloma. This chain links TRBV2 with TRBJ2-1; 8 nucleotides agree with TRBD1. Sequenced sample: a population of CD138-negative cells sorted from bone marrow. The CDR3 region has the DNA TGTGCCAGCAGAACCGGACAGGGACACAATGAGCAGTTCTTC. Translated, it gives CASRTGQGHNEQFF. Combining the CDR3 with reference TRBV2 and TRBJ2-1 gives the whole variable domain EPEVTQTPSHQVTQMGQEVILRCVPISNHLYFYWYRQILGQKVEFLVSFYNNEISEKSEIFDDQFSVERPDGSNFTLKIRSTKLEDSAMYFCASRTGQGHNEQFFGPGTRLTVL.